Each of the 27 T cell receptor beta chains below was sequenced from the same sample in a study of cytomegalovirus exposure and HLA in healthy donors. PCR employed 60 Vbeta and 13 Jbeta primers. Assay used: immunoSEQ multiplex PCR; TCRdb lists only in-frame clones, some missing. The sample has 150,000 to 200,000 clones, roughly four fifths seen once. The sequencing sample was made of PBMCs. The receptors were sampled from a woman aged 18-29 years in good health and CMV-seronegative.

The chain joins TRBV18 to TRBJ2-5; TRBD2 is a possible D gene (5 bases). CDR1 KGHSH and CDR2 LQKENI come from the germline V gene. Trimming cost V 4 bases and J 3 bases, with 21 bases left between them. The CDR3 is 17 amino acids. The CDR3 here is CASSLRMKKGLKETQYF. Written as DNA, the CDR3 is TGTGCCAGCTCACTACGAATGAAAAAAGGACTGAAAGAGACCCAGTACTTC.

The rearrangement uses TRBV7-2 and TRBJ1-5; the match to TRBD1 covers 7 bases. Looked up from germline, CDR1 is SGHTA and CDR2 is FQGNSA. The V and J ends lost 6 bases and 0 bases, in that order; junction bases with no gene match: 11. The CDR3 loop spans 17 amino acids. The CDR3 sequence is CASSWDSSPYSNQPQHF. CDR3 bases: TGTGCCAGCAGTTGGGACAGTTCCCCTTATAGCAATCAGCCCCAGCATTTT.

The rearrangement joins TRBV14 to TRBJ2-5, with TRBD1 as a possible D gene (5 bases). The last part of the DNA fits TRBJ2-7 better; the J call may be wrong. The germline gives CDR1 SGHDN, CDR2 FVKESK. The CDR3 has 14 amino acids. The CDR3 sequence: CASSLKTAAYEQYF. The CDR3 nucleotides are TGTGCCAGCAGCCTGAAGACAGCTGCCTACGAGCAGTACTTC.

This clone was recorded once. Other DNA sequences in the sample encode the same CDR3. The J gene is TRBJ1-5, the V gene TRBV28; weak D call: TRBD1 (5 bases). The CDR3 is 17 residues long. Germline assignment: CDR1 MDHEN and CDR2 SYDVKM. With 4 bases removed from V and 0 bases from J, the gap between germline ends came to 16 bases. Here the CDR3 DNA reads TGTGCCAGCAGTTCTTATAGTCGGGGGTATAGCAATCAGCCCCAGCATTTT. Residues: CASSSYSRGYSNQPQHF. Full variable domain (missing parts from reference TRBV28 and TRBJ1-5): DVKVTQSSRYLVKRTGEKVFLECVQDMDHENMFWYRQDPGLGLRLIYFSYDVKMKEKGDIPEGYSVSREKKERFSLILESASTNQTSMYLCASSSYSRGYSNQPQHFGDGTRLSIL.

This chain joins TRBV18 and TRBJ2-1; 13 nucleotides align to TRBD2. The CDR3 is 15 amino acids. CDR1 and CDR2 from the germline V gene are KGHSH and LQKENI. Trimming at V came to 7 bases and at J to 8 bases, leaving 8 bases not matched to a gene. The CDR3 nucleotides read TGTGCCAGCTTACACGGGACTAGCGGGATCGATGAGCAGTTCTTC. This codes for CASLHGTSGIDEQFF.

This chain links TRBV11-2 with TRBJ1-1; D is perhaps TRBD1 (5 bases). Per germline, CDR1 SGHAT and CDR2 FQNNGV. The germline V and J ends were trimmed by 1 base and 10 bases, with 13 bases remaining between them. CDR3 length: 13 amino acids. The CDR3 nucleotides read TGTGCCAGCAGCTTAGGGGCCACAGGTCCAGCTTTCTTT. The encoded protein is CASSLGATGPAFF.

This chain uses TRBV12-5 with TRBJ1-5; 7 bases map to TRBD1. The germline V gene encodes CDR1 LGHNT and CDR2 FRNRAP. The CDR3 runs 16 residues. The V and J ends lost 7 bases and 4 bases, in that order; junction bases with no gene match: 13. CDR3 DNA sequence: TGTGCTAGTGCCTCCTTAACAGGGGTGATGAATCAGCCCCAGCATTTT. It encodes CASASLTGVMNQPQHF.

The CDR3 sequence: CASSIPSGRVHEQFF. The CDR3 DNA follows: TGTGCCAGTAGCATCCCTAGCGGGAGGGTTCATGAGCAGTTCTTC. The chain is built from TRBV19 and TRBJ2-1, with 12 bases fitting TRBD2. V lost 6 bases and J lost 8; bases outside the gene matches: 8. The CDR3 has 15 residues. Germline-derived CDR1 and CDR2 are LNHDA and SQIVND (reference sequence).

The chain couples TRBV6-6 to TRBJ2-2; perhaps TRBD2 as D (5 bases). V was shortened by 8 bases and J by 6 bases, with 13 bases between the two germline ends. Germline V gene lookup returns CDR1 MNHNY and CDR2 SVGAGI (reference sequence). CDR3 length equals 13 residues. CDR3 loop: CASGLAGSGELFF. DNA for the CDR3: TGTGCCAGCGGACTTGCCGGATCCGGGGAGCTGTTTTTT.

The V and J genes are TRBV6-6 and TRBJ2-3; 12 positions match TRBD2. V lost 6 bases, J lost 4 bases, and 5 bases stayed unmatched. In germline, CDR1 is MNHNY, CDR2 SVGAGI (reference sequence). The CDR3 loop spans 15 amino acids. CDR3 DNA sequence: TGTGCCAGCAGGAGACTAGCGGGAGTATCAGATACGCAGTATTTT. Its protein is CASRRLAGVSDTQYF.

The chain couples TRBV30 to TRBJ1-4; weak D call: TRBD1 (5 bases). The V end lost 1 base, the J end lost 2 bases, and 11 bases lay between the germline ends. Germline V CDR1 and CDR2: GTSNPN, SVGIG (reference sequence). This CDR3 region has 15 residues. As DNA, the CDR3 is TGTGCCTGGAGTGCGGGGGGTTCTACTAATGAAAAACTGTTTTTT. Its translation is CAWSAGGSTNEKLFF.

V gene TRBV27 combines with J gene TRBJ2-7; 7 positions match TRBD1. V was pared by 4 bases and J by 2 bases, with 11 bases of the junction left unmatched. The CDR3 is made up of 16 amino acids. Germline assignment: CDR1 MNHEY and CDR2 SMNVEV (reference sequence). Here the CDR3 reads CASSWNRGSPAYEQYF. In DNA, the CDR3 is TGTGCCAGCAGTTGGAACAGGGGATCCCCTGCCTACGAGCAGTACTTC.

The chain employs TRBV11-2 and TRBJ1-1; the D is unclear. Deletions cut 4 bases from V and 6 bases from J, with 12 bases between. The CDR3 runs 13 residues. Germline V gene lookup returns CDR1 SGHAT and CDR2 FQNNGV. Written as DNA, the CDR3 is TGTGCCAGCAGCTATGACCCGAGGGCTGAAGCTTTCTTT. Translating gives CASSYDPRAEAFF.

This chain links TRBV5-1 with TRBJ1-2; 7 positions agree with TRBD1. V lost 4 bases to trimming and J lost 3 bases; unmatched junction nucleotides: 0. The CDR3 consists of 12 residues. Germline lookup yields CDR1 SGHRS and CDR2 YFSETQ. CDR3 protein: CASSGTDYGYTF. The CDR3 DNA sequence: TGCGCCAGCAGCGGGACAGACTATGGCTACACCTTC. Looking up the rest from reference TRBV5-1 and TRBJ1-2 gives the full variable domain: KAGVTQTPRYLIKTRGQQVTLSCSPISGHRSVSWYQQTPGQGLQFLFEYFSETQRNKGNFPGRFSGRQFSNSRSEMNVSTLELGDSALYLCASSGTDYGYTFGSGTRLTVV.

The chain joins TRBV21-1 to TRBJ1-5; TRBD1, the table's D call, lacks a check against the DNA. TRBV21-1 is tagged as a pseudogene. The CDR3 consists of 14 residues. The CDR3 loop is CASSEDSFNQPQHF. The CDR3 bases are TGTGCCAGCAGCGAAGACAGCTTCAATCAGCCCCAGCATTTT.

This chain links TRBV7-2 with TRBJ1-4; 12 bases agree with TRBD1. The CDR3 covers 17 residues. V lost 5 bases and J lost 7; bases outside the gene matches: 11. The germline V gene has CDR1 SGHTA and CDR2 FQGNSA. In DNA, the CDR3 is TGTGCCAGCAGCCGCCGGGACAGGGGGCACTTTGGTGAAAAACTGTTTTTT. Residues: CASSRRDRGHFGEKLFF. Looking up the rest from reference TRBV7-2 and TRBJ1-4 gives the full variable domain: GAGVSQSPSNKVTEKGKDVELRCDPISGHTALYWYRQSLGQGLEFLIYFQGNSAPDKSGLPSDRFSAERTGGSVSTLTIQRTQQEDSAVYLCASSRRDRGHFGEKLFFGSGTQLSVL.

This clone has only one observation. This chain links TRBV27 with TRBJ2-1, with D possibly TRBD1 on 6 matching bases. V was trimmed by 4 bases and J by 10 bases, leaving 17 bases between them. Germline values: CDR1 MNHEY, CDR2 SMNVEV (reference sequence). The CDR3 runs 14 residues. CDR3 loop: CASSSRPHRDEQFF. The DNA for the CDR3 is TGTGCCAGCAGTTCCAGACCACACAGGGACGAGCAGTTCTTC.

This clone was observed a few times. The J gene is TRBJ2-1, the V gene TRBV2; 11 positions match TRBD1. CDR1 is SNHLY, CDR2 FYNNEI, per germline. CDR3 length equals 15 residues. V shed 4 bases, J shed 8 bases, and the junction held 7 bases outside the gene matches. This CDR3 is CASSGTGGGLDEQFF. For the CDR3, the DNA is TGTGCCAGCAGTGGGACAGGGGGCGGTCTCGATGAGCAGTTCTTC.

This clone was observed a handful of times. The chain is built from TRBV11-2 and TRBJ2-7; 10 bases map to TRBD2. The germline gives CDR1 SGHAT, CDR2 FQNNGV. This CDR3 is built from 15 residues. Trimming took 8 bases from V and 2 from J; bases not matched to a gene: 9. The CDR3 DNA follows: TGTGCCAGCGAAGGTACTAGCGGGGCCACCTACGAGCAGTACTTC. This sequence encodes CASEGTSGATYEQYF.

The chain links TRBV19 to TRBJ1-6; 8 bases align to TRBD1. CDR3 size: 14 residues. Germline V gene sequence: CDR1 LNHDA, CDR2 SQIVND (reference sequence). Trimming at V came to 8 bases and at J to 7 bases, leaving 7 bases not matched to a gene. CDR3 in amino acids: CASRQGAKNSPLHF. DNA of the CDR3: TGTGCCAGTCGGCAGGGGGCTAAGAATTCACCCCTCCACTTT.

V usage is TRBV29-1 and J usage is TRBJ2-2; D may be TRBD1 (6 bases). V was shortened by 7 bases and J by 6 bases, with 15 bases between the two germline ends. The CDR3 is 13 residues long. Germline-derived CDR1 and CDR2 are SQVTM and ANQGSEA. Here the CDR3 reads CSARAGEPGELFF. The DNA of the CDR3 is TGCAGCGCGCGGGCAGGGGAACCCGGGGAGCTGTTTTTT.

This clone was detected only a few times. The V and J genes are TRBV11-3 and TRBJ1-6, with a weak D call TRBD1 (5 bases). V was clipped by 5 bases and J by 7 bases, with 15 bases between them. Germline values: CDR1 SGHNT, CDR2 YENEEA. The CDR3 covers 15 residues. The CDR3 sequence: CASSQAGAGNSPLHF. The CDR3 nucleotides are TGTGCCAGCAGCCAAGCTGGGGCTGGGAATTCACCCCTCCACTTT.

This sequence joins TRBV2 and TRBJ2-1, with D hard to call. The CDR3 is 12 amino acids. Germline CDR1 reads SNHLY; CDR2 reads FYNNEI. The V and J ends lost 3 bases and 8 bases respectively, with 8 bases between them. The CDR3 reads CASSEESYEQFF. In nucleotides, the CDR3 is TGTGCCAGCAGTGAGGAGAGTTATGAGCAGTTCTTC.

J is TRBJ2-2 and V is TRBV5-1, with TRBD2 as a possible D gene (5 bases). V was pared by 6 bases and J by 3 bases, with 18 bases between. CDR1 and CDR2 (germline): SGHRS, YFSETQ. This CDR3 comprises 16 residues. The CDR3 sequence is CASKASRRMDTGELFF. CDR3 bases: TGCGCCAGCAAGGCTAGCCGGCGGATGGACACCGGGGAGCTGTTTTTT.

The gene calls are TRBV7-8 and TRBJ1-5, with D possibly matching TRBD1 (6 bases). Deletions cut 5 bases from V and 5 bases from J, with 16 bases between. This CDR3 is built from 15 residues. Germline V lookup: CDR1 SGHVS, CDR2 FQNEAQ. The CDR3 DNA follows: TGTGCCAGCAGCCCAACCCCAACAGGGCATCAGCCCCAGCATTTT. Translated, it gives CASSPTPTGHQPQHF.

The chain links TRBV9 to TRBJ1-2; the D gene is possibly TRBD1 (5 bases). Trimming took 2 bases from V and 2 from J, leaving 19 bases between them. The CDR3 is 17 amino acids. Per the germline V gene, CDR1 is SGDLS and CDR2 is YYNGEE. CDR3 coding DNA: TGTGCCAGCAGCGTTGGGACTGGCAAAGGTTTCAACTATGGCTACACCTTC. It yields the protein CASSVGTGKGFNYGYTF.

This clone was picked up a small number of times. The rearrangement joins TRBV30 to TRBJ1-1; perhaps TRBD1 as D (6 bases). This CDR3 is 11 amino acids long. CDR1 is GTSNPN and CDR2 is SVGIG in the germline V gene (reference sequence). Trimming pared 5 bases from V and 6 bases from J, leaving 10 bases between. The CDR3 DNA reads TGTGCCTGGGAAACAGGGTCTGAAGCTTTCTTT. It translates to CAWETGSEAFF. The full variable domain, rest sourced from reference TRBV30 and TRBJ1-1, is SQTIHQWPATLVQPVGSPLSLECTVEGTSNPNLYWYRQAAGRGLQLLFYSVGIGQISSEVPQNLSASRPQDRQFILSSKKLLLSDSGFYLCAWETGSEAFFGQGTRLTVV.